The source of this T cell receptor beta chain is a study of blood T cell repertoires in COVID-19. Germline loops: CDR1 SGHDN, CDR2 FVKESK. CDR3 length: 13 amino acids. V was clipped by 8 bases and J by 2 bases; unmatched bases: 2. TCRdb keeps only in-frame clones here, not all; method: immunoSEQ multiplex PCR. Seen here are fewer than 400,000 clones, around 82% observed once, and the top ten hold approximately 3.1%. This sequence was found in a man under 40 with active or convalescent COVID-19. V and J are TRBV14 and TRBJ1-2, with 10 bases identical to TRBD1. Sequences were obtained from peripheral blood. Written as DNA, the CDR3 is TGTGCCAGCGGGACAGGGGAGAACTATGGCTACACCTTC. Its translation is CASGTGENYGYTF.